Shown below are 2 T cell receptor beta chains from a single sample sequenced in a study of CD8+ T cells in alopecia areata. Peripheral blood, together with lesional scalp punch biopsies, was collected from alopecia areata patients. cDNA serving as the sequencing template came from extracted, reverse transcribed RNA. The protocol was immunoSEQ multiplex PCR, while the TCRdb copy is restricted to in-frame clones and leaves out a portion. The sample has about 14,000 clones, under 60% seen once. Specimen: skin, collected at week 0. These receptors all come from a human donor with alopecia areata.

This sequence joins TRBV6-1 and TRBJ1-1; D remains unclear. The CDR3 is made up of 15 amino acids. Trimming pared 6 bases from V and 4 bases from J, leaving 18 bases between. Germline CDR1 is MNHNS and CDR2 is SASEGT. CDR3 amino acids: CASSVSQWASTEAFF. The CDR3, as DNA: TGTGCCAGCAGCGTCTCCCAGTGGGCCTCCACTGAAGCTTTCTTT.

This clone was seen a handful of times. This sequence joins TRBV18 and TRBJ1-5; 7 bases line up with TRBD1. Germline lookup yields CDR1 KGHSH and CDR2 LQKENI. With V trimmed by 3 bases and J by 1 base, 6 bases remained unmatched. CDR3 length: 16 residues. In nucleotides, the CDR3 is TGTGCCAGCTCACCCACAGGGGTCAGGAGCAATCAGCCCCAGCATTTT. This sequence encodes CASSPTGVRSNQPQHF.